The subject of this entry is one T cell receptor beta chain. The sample is drawn from a study of blood T cell repertoires in COVID-19. Study information: Collection of acute and convalescent COVID-19 samples took place in the United States, Italy and Spain. Sources were T cells, B-cell-depleted T cells, or PBMCs; the material itself was cDNA or gDNA.

The V and J ends lost 4 bases and 7 bases respectively, with 11 bases between them. The CDR3 runs 14 residues. From germline, CDR1 is MNHEY and CDR2 SMNVEV (reference sequence). Original data processing: Amplifying reference gene primers gave estimates of nucleated cell counts. The protocol was immunoSEQ multiplex PCR, while the TCRdb copy is restricted to in-frame clones and leaves out a portion. V, J and clone size derive from that table, while D and trimming were established from the DNA sequence. The sample contains over 200,000 clones, 80% to 95% of which appear only once. Seattle's enrolled individuals joined amid active infection and were then monitored longitudinally.

Source material: peripheral blood. This chain joins TRBV27 and TRBJ1-6; D ambiguous. This receptor was taken from a man between 60 and 70 years old with COVID-19, enrolled during active disease. CDR3 nucleotides: TGTGCCAGCAGTTCTCCAGGCAGGAATTCACCCCTCCACTTT. As protein: CASSSPGRNSPLHF.